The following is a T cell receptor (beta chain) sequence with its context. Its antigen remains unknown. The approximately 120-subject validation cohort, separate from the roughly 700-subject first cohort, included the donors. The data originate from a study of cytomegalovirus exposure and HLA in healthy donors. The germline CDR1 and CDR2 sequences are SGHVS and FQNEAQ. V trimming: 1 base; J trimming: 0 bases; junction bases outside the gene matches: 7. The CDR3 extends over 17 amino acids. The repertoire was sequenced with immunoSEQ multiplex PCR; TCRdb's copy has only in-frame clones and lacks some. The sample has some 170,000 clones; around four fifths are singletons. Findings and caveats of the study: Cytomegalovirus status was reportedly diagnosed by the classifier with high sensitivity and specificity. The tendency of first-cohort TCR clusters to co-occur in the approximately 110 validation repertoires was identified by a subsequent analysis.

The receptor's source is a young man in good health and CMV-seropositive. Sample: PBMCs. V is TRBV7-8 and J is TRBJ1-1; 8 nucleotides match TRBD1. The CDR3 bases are TGTGCCAGCAGCTTAGAGCAGGGGGCGGGTTTGAACACTGAAGCTTTCTTT. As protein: CASSLEQGAGLNTEAFF.